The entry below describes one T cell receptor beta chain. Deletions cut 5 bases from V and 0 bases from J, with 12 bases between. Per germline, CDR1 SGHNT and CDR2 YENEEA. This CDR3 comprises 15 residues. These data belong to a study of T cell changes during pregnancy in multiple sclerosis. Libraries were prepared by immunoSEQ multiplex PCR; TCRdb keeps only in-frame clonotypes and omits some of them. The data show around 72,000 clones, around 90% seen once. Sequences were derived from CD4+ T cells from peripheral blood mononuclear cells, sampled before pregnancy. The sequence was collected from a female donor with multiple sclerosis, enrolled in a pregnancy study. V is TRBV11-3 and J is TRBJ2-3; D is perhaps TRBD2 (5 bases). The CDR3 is CASSVVEGSTDTQYF. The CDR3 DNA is TGTGCCAGCAGCGTGGTAGAGGGTAGCACAGATACGCAGTATTTT.